Listed below are T cell receptor beta chains from one sample, sequenced in a study of T cell responses to AZD1222 COVID-19 vaccine. Clones were read by immunoSEQ multiplex PCR, and TCRdb kept only the in-frame ones, dropping some. The data contain tens of thousands of clones, 89% of them singletons. The specimen was peripheral blood, collected on day 0 of AZD1222 vaccination. The receptors derive from an adult in good health. Both conserved end residues are part of each CDR3. A D gene is named only where the DNA matches it firmly. Only part of the rows carry a size: once, few, many, or a class if the clone is expanded.

J: TRBJ1-1
V: TRBV29-1
D: -
length: 12
size: -
DNA: TGCAGCGGAAATCCACCGGGACCTGAAGCTTTCTTT
CDR3: CSGNPPGPEAFF

J: TRBJ2-1
V: TRBV14
D: TRBD2
length: 16
size: -
DNA: TGTGCCAGCAGCCAAACTAGCGGGAGGGCCCGGAATGAGCAGTTCTTC
CDR3: CASSQTSGRARNEQFF

J: TRBJ1-6
V: TRBV3-1/TRBV3-2
D: TRBD1
length: 15
size: -
DNA: TGTGCCAGCAGCCAGGTGACAGGGGGAAATTCACCCCTCCACTTT
CDR3: CASSQVTGGNSPLHF

J: TRBJ2-7
V: TRBV6-5
D: TRBD2
length: 14
size: -
DNA: TGTGCCAGCACGGGGACTAGCGGGAGCTACGAGCAGTACTTC
CDR3: CASTGTSGSYEQYF

J: TRBJ2-6
V: TRBV12-5
D: -
length: 17
size: -
DNA: TGTGCTAGTGGTACTCTAGGGTTCCGCTCTGGGGCCAACGTCCTGACTTTC
CDR3: CASGTLGFRSGANVLTF

J: TRBJ1-4
V: TRBV11-2
D: TRBD1
length: 15
size: few
DNA: TGTGCCAGCAGCTTAGCCGGGACAGTCGGTGAAAAACTGTTTTTT
CDR3: CASSLAGTVGEKLFF

J: TRBJ1-6
V: TRBV6-1
D: -
length: 15
size: -
DNA: TGTGCCAGCAGTTCTCAGCGCAAGGGACCTTCACCCCTCCACTTT
CDR3: CASSSQRKGPSPLHF

J: TRBJ2-4
V: TRBV2
D: -
length: 14
size: -
DNA: TGTGCCAGCAGGACAGCAAGGTCGGCGAACATTCAGTACTTC
CDR3: CASRTARSANIQYF

J: TRBJ2-2
V: TRBV7-9
D: -
length: 14
size: -
DNA: TGTGCCAGCAGCCCGAGGGTAAACACCGGGGAGCTGTTTTTT
CDR3: CASSPRVNTGELFF

J: TRBJ1-2
V: TRBV27
D: -
length: 13
size: -
DNA: TGTGCCAGCAGACAGGATAGTAACTATGGCTACACCTTC
CDR3: CASRQDSNYGYTF

J: TRBJ1-1
V: TRBV6-5
D: -
length: 15
size: -
DNA: TGTGCCAGCAGCTCTGGGGCTAACTCGAACACTGAAGCTTTCTTT
CDR3: CASSSGANSNTEAFF

J: TRBJ2-1
V: TRBV7-3
D: -
length: 11
size: once
DNA: TGTGCCAGCAGCAGTGGGAATGAGCAGTTCTTC
CDR3: CASSSGNEQFF

J: TRBJ1-3
V: TRBV21-1
D: -
length: 10
size: once
DNA: TGTGCCAGCAGCGGAAACACCATATATTTT
CDR3: CASSGNTIYF

J: TRBJ2-4
V: TRBV2
D: -
length: 15
size: -
DNA: TGTGCCAGCAGTGAACGGCTATTAGCCAAAAACATTCAGTACTTC
CDR3: CASSERLLAKNIQYF

J: TRBJ2-2
V: TRBV7-8
D: TRBD2
length: 19
size: -
DNA: TGTGCCAGCAGCTTACCGGGGACTAGCGGGAGGGTGGACACCGGGGAGCTGTTTTTT
CDR3: CASSLPGTSGRVDTGELFF

J: TRBJ2-1
V: TRBV5-1
D: -
length: 16
size: -
DNA: TGCGCCAGCACCTCCCAGGCGGCGGGGCAGTACAATGAGCAGTTCTTC
CDR3: CASTSQAAGQYNEQFF

J: TRBJ2-5
V: TRBV3-1/TRBV3-2
D: -
length: 14
size: -
DNA: TGTGCCAGCAGCCAAGTATTCGGGGAGGAGACCCAGTACTTC
CDR3: CASSQVFGEETQYF

J: TRBJ2-3
V: TRBV19
D: TRBD2
length: 19
size: -
DNA: TGTGCCAGTAGTATAGATCATTCTGCGGGGGGTACAAGCACAGATACGCAGTATTTT
CDR3: CASSIDHSAGGTSTDTQYF

J: TRBJ1-5
V: TRBV5-1
D: -
length: 14
size: -
DNA: TGCGCCAGCAGCTTGGGGGGAGAGGGTCAGCCCCAGCATTTT
CDR3: CASSLGGEGQPQHF

J: TRBJ1-1
V: TRBV6-5
D: -
length: 14
size: -
DNA: TGTGCCAGCAGTTACGGGGGTGAAGTCACTGAAGCTTTCTTT
CDR3: CASSYGGEVTEAFF

J: TRBJ2-3
V: TRBV6-2/TRBV6-3
D: -
length: 16
size: -
DNA: TGTGCCAGCAGTCCCCCCAACCAGCTCGGCACAGATACGCAGTATTTT
CDR3: CASSPPNQLGTDTQYF

J: TRBJ1-6
V: TRBV4-3
D: -
length: 14
size: few
DNA: TGCGCCAGCAGCCTAGACTATTATAATTCACCCCTCCACTTT
CDR3: CASSLDYYNSPLHF

J: TRBJ2-2
V: TRBV6-5
D: -
length: 11
size: -
DNA: TGTGCCATCCTACTAAACGGGGAGCTGTTTTTT
CDR3: CAILLNGELFF